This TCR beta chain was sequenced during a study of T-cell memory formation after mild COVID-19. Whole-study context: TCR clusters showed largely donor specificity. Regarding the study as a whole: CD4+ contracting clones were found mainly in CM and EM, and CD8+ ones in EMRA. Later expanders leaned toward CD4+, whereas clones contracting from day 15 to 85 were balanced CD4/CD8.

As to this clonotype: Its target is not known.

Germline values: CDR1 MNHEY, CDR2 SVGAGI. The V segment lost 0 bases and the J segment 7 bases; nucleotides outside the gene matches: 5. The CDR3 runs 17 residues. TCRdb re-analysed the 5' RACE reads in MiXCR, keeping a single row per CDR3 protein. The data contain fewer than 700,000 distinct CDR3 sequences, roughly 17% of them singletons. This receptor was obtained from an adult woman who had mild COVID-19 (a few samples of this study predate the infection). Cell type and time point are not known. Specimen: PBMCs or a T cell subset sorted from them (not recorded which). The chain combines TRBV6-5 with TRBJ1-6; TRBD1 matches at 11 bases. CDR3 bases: TGTGCCAGCAGTTACTCTGGACAGGGGGCGTCGAATTCACCCCTCCACTTT. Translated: CASSYSGQGASNSPLHF.